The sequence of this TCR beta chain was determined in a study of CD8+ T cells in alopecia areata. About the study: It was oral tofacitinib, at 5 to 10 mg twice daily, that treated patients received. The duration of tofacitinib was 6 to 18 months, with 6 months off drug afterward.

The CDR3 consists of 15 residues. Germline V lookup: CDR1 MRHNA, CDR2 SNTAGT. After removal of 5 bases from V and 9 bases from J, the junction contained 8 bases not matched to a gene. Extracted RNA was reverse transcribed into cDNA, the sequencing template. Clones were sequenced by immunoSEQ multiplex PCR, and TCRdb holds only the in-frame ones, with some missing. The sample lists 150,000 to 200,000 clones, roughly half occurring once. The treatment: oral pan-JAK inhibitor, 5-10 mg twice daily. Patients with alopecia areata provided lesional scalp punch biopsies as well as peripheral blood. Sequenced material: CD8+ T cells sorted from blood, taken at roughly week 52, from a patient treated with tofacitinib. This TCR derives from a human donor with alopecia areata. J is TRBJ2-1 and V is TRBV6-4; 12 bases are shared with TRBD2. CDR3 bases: TGTGCCAGCAGTTTGACTAGCGGGGGAGCGAGTGAGCAGTTCTTC. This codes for CASSLTSGGASEQFF.